The T cell receptor (beta chain) described here comes from a study of blood T cell repertoires in COVID-19. The wider study: The United States, Italy and Spain were the sources of the acute and convalescent COVID-19 samples. T cells, B-cell-depleted T cells, or PBMCs provided the cDNA or gDNA that served as material.

The CDR3 loop spans 15 amino acids. CDR1 and CDR2 (germline): SGHTA, FQGTGA. Deletions cut 5 bases from V and 3 bases from J, with 17 bases between. Source study methods: Researchers report that nucleated cell counts were estimated from reference gene primer amplification. TCRdb keeps only in-frame clones here, not all; method: immunoSEQ multiplex PCR. V and J calls and clone size are those listed in that table; D and trimming were worked out from the DNA. The sample includes around 250,000 clones, approximately 84% of them seen just once. Material for sequencing was peripheral blood. This rearrangement joins TRBV7-3 to TRBJ2-7; D possibly corresponds to TRBD2 (5 bases). The sequence was obtained from a human donor in a cohort sampled during active COVID-19. The CDR3: CASSLQRAANYEQYF. The CDR3 DNA follows: TGTGCCAGCAGCCTCCAGAGGGCCGCTAACTACGAGCAGTACTTC.